What follows are 3 T cell receptor beta chains derived from one specimen sequenced in a study of blood T cell repertoires in COVID-19. Sequencing was performed with immunoSEQ multiplex PCR; in TCRdb, only in-frame clones are kept and a portion is missing. The sample contains roughly 250,000 clones, 85% to 90% of which appear only once. The sequencing sample was made of peripheral blood. The receptor source for this set is a woman in her thirties or forties with acute or convalescent COVID-19.

V usage is TRBV9 and J usage is TRBJ2-1; 7 bases are shared with TRBD1. The trim removed 4 bases at V and 8 bases at J, leaving 12 bases unmatched. There are 15 residues in the CDR3. The germline V gene has CDR1 SGDLS and CDR2 YYNGEE. CDR3 nucleotide sequence: TGTGCCAGCAGCCCCACTTTGATAACAGGGGATGAGCAGTTCTTC. This encodes CASSPTLITGDEQFF.

This sequence joins TRBV5-1 and TRBJ1-2; D is unresolved. The CDR3 runs 14 residues. The germline V gene has CDR1 SGHRS and CDR2 YFSETQ. V was cut by 5 bases and J by 8 bases, with 19 bases left in between. In DNA form, the CDR3 reads TGCGCCAGCAGTTTGCAGGATCCGCCGGGAGGCTACACCTTC. Its translation: CASSLQDPPGGYTF.

This chain's CDR3 is CASSGPQGPPLHF. CDR3 nucleotide sequence: TGTGCCAGCAGTGGCCCGCAGGGCCCACCCCTCCACTTT. The chain uses TRBV2 and TRBJ1-6; D might be TRBD1 (5 bases). The germline CDR1 and CDR2 sequences are SNHLY and FYNNEI. Trimming left V 4 bases short and J 11 bases short, with 12 bases between. The CDR3 has 13 amino acids.